This TCR beta chain was sequenced during a study of CD8+ T cells in alopecia areata. Study-level results: Mice showed clearer TCR sharing than patients did, a gap that was possibly HLA-related. Sequences from scalp samples also cover resident alphabeta T cells of normal skin. Expanded CD8+ clones among the top 100, and scalp clonality, were significantly decreased by tofacitinib.

Treatment specified: oral pan-JAK inhibitor, 5-10 mg twice daily. Investigators isolated RNA and reverse transcribed it into cDNA to act as the sequencing template. TCRdb's copy holds only in-frame clones and misses some; the assay was immunoSEQ multiplex PCR. Seen here are tens of thousands of clones, approximately 28% observed once, and the top ten hold 15%. Germline V lookup: CDR1 LNHDA, CDR2 SQIVND (reference sequence). The V end lost 3 bases, the J end lost 4 bases, and 9 bases lay between the germline ends. The CDR3 spans 14 residues. Points on this clone: The antigen is not known.

This sequence originates from a human donor with alopecia areata. The V gene is TRBV19, the J gene TRBJ2-2, with TRBD2 as a possible D gene (6 bases). The sequencing used CD8+ T cells sorted from blood, collected at week 4, from a patient treated with tofacitinib. CDR3 sequence reads: CASSMAGSTGELFF. DNA of the CDR3: TGTGCCAGTAGTATGGCGGGGTCCACCGGGGAGCTGTTTTTT.